This entry lists 4 T cell receptor beta chains sequenced from one sample in a study of blood T cell repertoires in COVID-19 (dated by TCRdb to about 2020). Receptor amplification or capture employed the immunoSEQ multiplex PCR assay. Drawn from immuneACCESS, this table holds only the in-frame rearrangements with V and J called that TCRdb kept. Clones are partly lost; checked studies trace under half to an unresolved V gene and leave the rest unexplained. Here the sample has some 300,000 clones; approximately 89% occur a single time. The top ten constitute roughly 10% of the sample. The sequenced sample was PBMCs or T cells enriched from blood (not recorded which). These receptors all come from a woman under 40 who had recovered from COVID-19.

This chain connects TRBV18 to TRBJ1-1, with D possibly matching TRBD1 (6 bases). With 1 base removed from V and 7 bases from J, the gap between germline ends came to 13 bases. The CDR3 totals 14 residues. Germline V gives CDR1 KGHSH, CDR2 LQKENI. The DNA for the CDR3 is TGTGCCAGCTCACCACGCAGGGGACTAGGTGAAGCTTTCTTT. Its protein product is CASSPRRGLGEAFF.

The genes are TRBV5-1 and TRBJ1-2, with 10 bases aligning to TRBD1. The germline V gene encodes CDR1 SGHRS and CDR2 YFSETQ. V lost 4 bases and J lost 4; bases outside the gene matches: 7. The CDR3 is 15 residues long. CDR3 nucleotide sequence: TGCGCCAGCAGCCCCGGGACAGGGGTCCCCTATGGCTACACCTTC. Amino acids: CASSPGTGVPYGYTF.

This clone was seen a single time. This chain joins TRBV3-1 (or the pseudogene TRBV3-2) and TRBJ2-2; 8 bases map to TRBD2. The length of the CDR3 is 16 residues. Germline loops: CDR1 LGHDT, CDR2 YNNKEL (reference sequence). After removal of 5 bases from V and 2 bases from J, the junction contained 7 bases not matched to a gene. CDR3 sequence (DNA): TGTGCCAGCAGCGATTTAGCGGGACAAAACACCGGGGAGCTGTTTTTT. This gives the protein CASSDLAGQNTGELFF.

The chain joins TRBV5-1 to TRBJ2-5, with 13 bases that match TRBD2. The junction had 12 bases not matched to a gene; V was cut back by 0 bases and J by 7 bases. Germline values: CDR1 SGHRS, CDR2 YFSETQ. CDR3 size: 18 residues. CDR3 sequence (DNA): TGCGCCAGCAGCTTGGCGAGGGGACTAGCGGGATACCTAGCGACCCAGTACTTC. Translated: CASSLARGLAGYLATQYF.